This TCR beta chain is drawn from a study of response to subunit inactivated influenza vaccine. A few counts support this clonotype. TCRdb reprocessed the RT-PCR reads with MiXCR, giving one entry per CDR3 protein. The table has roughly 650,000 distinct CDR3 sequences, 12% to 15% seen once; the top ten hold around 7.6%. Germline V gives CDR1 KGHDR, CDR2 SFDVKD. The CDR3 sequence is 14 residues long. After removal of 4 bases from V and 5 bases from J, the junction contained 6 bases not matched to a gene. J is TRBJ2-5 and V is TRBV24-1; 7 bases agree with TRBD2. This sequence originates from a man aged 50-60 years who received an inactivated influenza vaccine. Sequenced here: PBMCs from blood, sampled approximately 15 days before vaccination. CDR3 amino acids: CATSDPDGGETQYF. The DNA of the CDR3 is TGTGCCACCAGTGACCCGGACGGGGGGGAGACCCAGTACTTC.